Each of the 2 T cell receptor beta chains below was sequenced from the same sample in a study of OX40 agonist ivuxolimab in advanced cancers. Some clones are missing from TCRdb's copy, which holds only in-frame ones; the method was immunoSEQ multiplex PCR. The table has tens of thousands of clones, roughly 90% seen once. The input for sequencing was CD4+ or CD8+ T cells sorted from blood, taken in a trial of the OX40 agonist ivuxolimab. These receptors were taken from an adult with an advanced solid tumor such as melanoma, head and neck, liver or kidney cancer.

The chain's CDR3 is CAWSELSGEQYF. DNA for the CDR3: TGTGCCTGGAGCGAGCTCTCAGGCGAGCAGTACTTC. J is TRBJ2-7 and V is TRBV30; unclear D gene. Germline V gene data show CDR1 as GTSNPN and CDR2 as SVGIG (reference sequence). Trimming stripped 3 bases from V and 6 bases from J, with 12 bases between. The CDR3 runs 12 residues.

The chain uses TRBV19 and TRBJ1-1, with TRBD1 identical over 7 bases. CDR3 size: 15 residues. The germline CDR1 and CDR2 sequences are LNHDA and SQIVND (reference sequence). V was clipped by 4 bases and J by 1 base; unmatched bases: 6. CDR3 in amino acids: CASSTSGTENTEAFF. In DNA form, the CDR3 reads TGTGCCAGTAGTACCTCCGGGACAGAGAACACTGAAGCTTTCTTT. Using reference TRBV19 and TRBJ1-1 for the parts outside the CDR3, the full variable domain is DGGITQSPKYLFRKEGQNVTLSCEQNLNHDAMYWYRQDPGQGLRLIYYSQIVNDFQKGDIAEGYSVSREKKESFPLTVTSAQKNPTAFYLCASSTSGTENTEAFFGQGTRLTVV.